The next 28 T cell receptor beta chains were all read from a single sample in a study of CD8 T cells in ankylosing spondylitis. TCRdb redid the calling of the 5' RACE reads with MiXCR, one entry per CDR3 protein. Of 150,000 to 200,000 distinct CDR3 sequences listed, 15% to 20% are singletons. The sequenced sample consisted of blood, either unsorted or a sorted T cell fraction (not recorded which). Receptors were obtained from a male donor aged 10-29 years with ankylosing spondylitis or in good health (not recorded which).

In this sample, this clonotype turned up many times. CDR3 amino acids: CASSPTSGANTGELFF. The CDR3 bases are TGTGCCAGCAGTCCCACGTCCGGGGCGAACACCGGGGAGCTGTTTTTT. The chain recombines TRBV6-5 with TRBJ2-2; D might be TRBD2 (5 bases). V gave up 5 bases and J gave up 0 bases, with 13 bases separating them. CDR1 is MNHEY, CDR2 SVGAGI, per germline. CDR3 size: 16 residues.

The CDR3 protein is CASSQDRLAGYEQYV. The CDR3 DNA sequence: TGCGCCAGCAGCCAAGACCGCCTAGCGGGCTACGAGCAGTACGTC. The V gene is TRBV4-1, the J gene TRBJ2-7, with 8 bases that match TRBD2. CDR1 is MGHRA, CDR2 YSYEKL, per germline. The CDR3 has 15 amino acids. V gave up 0 bases and J gave up 3 bases; unmatched junction bases: 4.

The sample holds many counts of this clonotype. The rearrangement joins TRBV12-3 or TRBV12-4 to TRBJ2-3, with a tentative D call TRBD1 (5 bases). Trimming shortened V by 6 bases and J by 5 bases, and 15 bases separated the two germline ends. There are 14 residues in the CDR3. DNA for the CDR3: TGTGCCAGCAGGGTTAAGGGGTTGGAAGATACGCAGTATTTT. This translates into CASRVKGLEDTQYF.

The chain is built from TRBV23-1 and TRBJ2-3; TRBD2 agrees at 7 bases. TRBV23-1 is labeled an ORF, and its function is uncertain. CDR3 length: 14 residues. Trimming removed 6 bases from V and 4 bases from J; junction bases left unmatched: 7. The CDR3 sequence: CASSPGGSADTQYF. CDR3 in DNA: TGCGCCAGCAGCCCCGGGGGGAGCGCAGATACGCAGTATTTT.

The chain is built from TRBV29-1 and TRBJ2-1, with 8 bases matching TRBD1. The CDR3 sequence is 14 residues long. Germline values: CDR1 SQVTM, CDR2 ANQGSEA. V lost 5 bases to trimming and J lost 7 bases; unmatched junction nucleotides: 10. Written as DNA, the CDR3 is TGCAGCGTTATCGGCCAGGGGGCGCGAAATGAGCAGTTCTTC. This sequence encodes CSVIGQGARNEQFF.

This clonotype was recorded many times. This rearrangement joins TRBV5-1 to TRBJ1-1; D is uncertain. CDR3 length equals 16 residues. Germline CDR1 is SGHRS and CDR2 is YFSETQ. V lost 0 bases and J lost 0, with 12 bases in between. DNA of the CDR3: TGCGCCAGCAGCTTGGTTCCGGGCGTCCTGAACACTGAAGCTTTCTTT. It encodes CASSLVPGVLNTEAFF. The full variable domain, rest sourced from reference TRBV5-1 and TRBJ1-1, is KAGVTQTPRYLIKTRGQQVTLSCSPISGHRSVSWYQQTPGQGLQFLFEYFSETQRNKGNFPGRFSGRQFSNSRSEMNVSTLELGDSALYLCASSLVPGVLNTEAFFGQGTRLTVV.

This clonotype was recorded many times. This sequence joins TRBV10-3 and TRBJ2-7; 9 positions match TRBD1. V lost 3 bases to trimming and J lost 7 bases; unmatched junction nucleotides: 7. This CDR3 has 14 residues. Germline CDR1 reads ENHRY; CDR2 reads SYGVKD. The CDR3 spells CAISEGTGSREQYF. The CDR3 DNA is TGTGCCATCAGTGAAGGGACAGGGAGTAGGGAGCAGTACTTC.

The V gene is TRBV29-1, the J gene TRBJ2-3; no clear D. The CDR3 runs to 13 residues. V was pared by 5 bases and J by 1 base, with 10 bases between. Germline V gene data show CDR1 as SQVTM and CDR2 as ANQGSEA. CDR3 DNA sequence: TGCAGCGTTCCTAGTATCCGCACAGATACGCAGTATTTT. This gives the protein CSVPSIRTDTQYF.

This clonotype was seen at least ten times. V and J are TRBV12-3 or TRBV12-4 and TRBJ2-3; either TRBD1 or TRBD2 may supply D (6 bases each). Trimming cost V 5 bases and J 6 bases, with 24 bases left between them. The CDR3 spans 17 residues. DNA for the CDR3: TGTGCCAGCAGTACATCAATCCGTGGGGGGCCGCTGGATACGCAGTATTTT. Encoded protein: CASSTSIRGGPLDTQYF.

This clonotype was picked up many times. J is TRBJ2-7 and V is TRBV6-6; TRBD2 agrees at 12 bases. This CDR3 region has 16 residues. V lost 0 bases to trimming and J lost 5 bases; unmatched junction nucleotides: 5. Germline CDR1 reads MNHNY; CDR2 reads SVGAGI (reference sequence). In nucleotides, the CDR3 is TGTGCCAGCAGTTACTCCAATCGACTAGCGGGAGACGAGCAGTACGTC. Amino acids: CASSYSNRLAGDEQYV.

This clonotype was seen repeatedly, ten times or more. CDR3 coding DNA: TGTGCCAGCAGATCCGACAGGGAAGCTTTCTTT. It encodes CASRSDREAFF. J is TRBJ1-1 and V is TRBV5-6, with D tentatively TRBD1 (6 bases). The CDR3 contains 11 residues. Per the germline V gene, CDR1 is SGHDT and CDR2 is YYEEEE. V was shortened by 5 bases and J by 8 bases, with 10 bases between the two germline ends.

At least ten counts were recorded for this clonotype. V gene TRBV6-2 or TRBV6-3 combines with J gene TRBJ1-5; 10 bases match TRBD1. After removal of 6 bases from V and 6 bases from J, the junction contained 23 bases not matched to a gene. This CDR3 is 20 amino acids long. The germline V gene encodes CDR1 MNHEY and CDR2 SVGEGT. As DNA, the CDR3 is TGTGCCAGCAGGGGATCCCGATCCGGGACAGGGGACTTTCGCGGTCAGCCCCAGCATTTT. Its protein product is CASRGSRSGTGDFRGQPQHF.

This clonotype has a handful of counts. The chain combines TRBV29-1 with TRBJ2-1; D uncertain. Trimming shortened V by 0 bases and J by 6 bases, and 12 bases separated the two germline ends. The CDR3 consists of 14 residues. Germline loops: CDR1 SQVTM, CDR2 ANQGSEA. CDR3 sequence: CSVEDQLLANEQFF. The CDR3 coding sequence is TGCAGCGTTGAAGATCAACTCCTGGCCAATGAGCAGTTCTTC.

V and J are TRBV11-2 and TRBJ2-1; D gene unclear. Germline CDR1 SGHAT, CDR2 FQNNGV. The CDR3 loop spans 14 amino acids. Between the trimmed V and J ends, which lost 2 bases and 5 bases, there was a span of 10 bases. This CDR3 is CASSLNRLNNEQFF. DNA of the CDR3: TGTGCCAGCAGCTTAAATAGACTGAACAATGAGCAGTTCTTC. The full variable domain, its missing parts supplied by reference TRBV11-2 and TRBJ2-1, is EAGVAQSPRYKIIEKRQSVAFWCNPISGHATLYWYQQILGQGPKLLIQFQNNGVVDDSQLPKDRFSAERLKGVDSTLKIQPAKLEDSAVYLCASSLNRLNNEQFFGPGTRLTVL.

V and J are TRBV18 and TRBJ2-5; D remains unclear. There are 12 residues in the CDR3. V dropped 3 bases and J dropped 5 bases, with 7 bases sitting between them. Germline V gene data show CDR1 as KGHSH and CDR2 as LQKENI. CDR3 sequence: CASSPSLETQYF. The CDR3 nucleotides are TGTGCCAGCTCACCGTCGTTGGAGACCCAGTACTTC.

This clonotype was found many times. This chain joins TRBV10-1 and TRBJ2-3; D unresolved. Germline V lookup: CDR1 WNHNN, CDR2 SYGVQD (reference sequence). V gave up 3 bases and J gave up 4 bases, with 8 bases separating them. This CDR3 has 13 amino acids. The CDR3 sequence is CASSDRIPDTQYF. The CDR3 nucleotides are TGCGCCAGCAGTGACAGGATCCCAGATACGCAGTATTTT.

This clonotype was seen ten or more times. V usage is TRBV12-3 or TRBV12-4 and J usage is TRBJ2-5; TRBD1 matches at 12 bases. The CDR3 contains 15 residues. With 5 bases clipped from V and 3 bases from J, the junction kept 4 bases outside the gene matches. This chain's CDR3 is CASSVGTGGEETQYF. The CDR3 DNA reads TGTGCCAGCAGTGTAGGGACAGGGGGCGAAGAGACCCAGTACTTC.

This clonotype was seen ten or more times. V is TRBV12-3 or TRBV12-4 and J is TRBJ1-6; no reliable D call. V lost 3 bases to trimming and J lost 10 bases, with 13 bases between them. The CDR3 is 14 amino acids. The CDR3 nucleotides read TGTGCCAGCAGTTTTTTCGGTCCGGGCTCACCCCTCCACTTT. Its translation: CASSFFGPGSPLHF.

This clonotype has just a few counts. The chain links TRBV10-3 to TRBJ2-2; D is unclear. The germline CDR1 and CDR2 sequences are ENHRY and SYGVKD. Trimming cost V 3 bases and J 0 bases, with 2 bases left between them. This CDR3 contains 13 residues. CDR3 DNA sequence: TGTGCCATCAGTGAACCGAACACCGGGGAGCTGTTTTTT. Translating gives CAISEPNTGELFF.

Ten or more counts support this clonotype. V gene TRBV4-2 combines with J gene TRBJ2-5, with 8 bases fitting TRBD2. The CDR3 loop spans 15 amino acids. Germline values: CDR1 LGHNA, CDR2 YNFKEQ. V trimming: 0 bases; J trimming: 3 bases; junction bases outside the gene matches: 3. The CDR3 here is CASSQDRRGEETQYF. The CDR3 DNA sequence: TGTGCCAGCAGCCAAGATCGGCGGGGGGAAGAGACCCAGTACTTC.

This clonotype has ten or more counts. The CDR3 loop is CASDGTSGRTDTQYF. CDR3 DNA sequence: TGTGCCAGCGATGGGACTAGCGGGAGAACAGATACGCAGTATTTT. The J gene is TRBJ2-3, the V gene TRBV7-8; 14 bases are a match to TRBD2. Germline V gene lookup returns CDR1 SGHVS and CDR2 FQNEAQ. This CDR3 spans 15 amino acids. V lost 8 bases to trimming and J lost 3 bases; unmatched junction nucleotides: 4.

The chain employs TRBV10-3 and TRBJ2-1, with D tentatively TRBD1 or TRBD2 (5 bases each). Trimming stripped 10 bases from V and 7 bases from J, with 20 bases between. The CDR3 extends over 14 amino acids. Germline-derived CDR1 and CDR2 are ENHRY and SYGVKD. As DNA, the CDR3 is TGTGCCACTGCGGGTCTGGGGGAGAGAAATGAGCAGTTCTTC. Encoded protein: CATAGLGERNEQFF.

This clonotype appeared many times. The rearrangement joins TRBV12-3 or TRBV12-4 to TRBJ1-5, with unresolved D. With 6 bases removed from V and 5 bases from J, the gap between germline ends came to 20 bases. The CDR3 extends over 16 amino acids. The CDR3 region is CASRRSELRDYQPQHF. The CDR3 DNA sequence: TGTGCCAGCAGACGTTCAGAGTTGAGGGATTATCAGCCCCAGCATTTT.

V gene TRBV29-1 combines with J gene TRBJ2-1, with TRBD2 matching over 9 bases. V lost 4 bases and J lost 14; bases outside the gene matches: 9. Germline CDR1 and CDR2: SQVTM and ANQGSEA. The CDR3 extends over 12 amino acids. The CDR3 DNA is TGCAGCGTTGGATCATCGGGACTAGCTGAGTTCTTC. Its translation is CSVGSSGLAEFF.

The gene calls are TRBV11-2 and TRBJ2-2; perhaps TRBD2 as D (6 bases). The CDR3 is made up of 16 amino acids. Trimming removed 1 base at V and 7 bases at J, with 16 bases between. Germline CDR1 is SGHAT and CDR2 is FQNNGV. CDR3 loop: CASSLVWREYLGELFF. DNA of the CDR3: TGTGCCAGCAGCTTAGTTTGGCGGGAATACCTCGGGGAGCTGTTTTTT.

This clonotype was observed a handful of times. The gene calls are TRBV12-5 and TRBJ2-1; no clear D. CDR1 LGHNT and CDR2 FRNRAP come from the germline V gene. This CDR3 spans 12 amino acids. The V and J ends lost 3 bases and 1 base respectively, with 1 base between them. CDR3 bases: TGTGCTAGTGGTTTTTCCTACAATGAGCAGTTCTTC. It translates to CASGFSYNEQFF.

This clonotype has a count of ten or more. CDR3 DNA sequence: TGTGCCAGCAGTGGACCCAGGGACTTCACAGATACGCAGTATTTT. Translated: CASSGPRDFTDTQYF. The V gene is TRBV25-1, the J gene TRBJ2-3; possibly TRBD2 for D (6 bases). This CDR3 is 15 amino acids long. Germline CDR1 and CDR2: MGHDK and SYGVNS. Trimming took 4 bases from V and 2 from J, leaving 13 bases between them.

Many counts were recorded for this clonotype. The rearrangement joins TRBV21-1 to TRBJ2-3; the D segment call TRBD1 is taken from the table without a DNA check. TRBV21-1 is a listed pseudogene. The length of the CDR3 is 15 residues. The CDR3 sequence: CASTYRGGPTDTQYF. DNA for the CDR3: TGTGCCAGCACCTACAGGGGGGGGCCCACAGATACGCAGTATTTT.